These 5 T cell receptor beta chains were sequenced from one sample in a study of T cell responses to AZD1222 COVID-19 vaccine. This table comes from immunoSEQ multiplex PCR, and its TCRdb copy is limited to in-frame clones, with some not included. The sample has tens of thousands of clones, roughly 83% seen once. The specimen was peripheral blood, collected on day 0 of AZD1222 vaccination. Receptor source: an adult in good health.

J is TRBJ1-5 and V is TRBV2, with 8 bases identical to TRBD1. With 1 base clipped from V and 3 bases from J, the junction kept 5 bases outside the gene matches. CDR1 SNHLY and CDR2 FYNNEI come from the germline V gene. CDR3 length: 16 amino acids. The CDR3 region is CASSEDRGGNNQPQHF. The CDR3, as DNA: TGTGCCAGCAGTGAAGACAGGGGGGGCAACAATCAGCCCCAGCATTTT. Full variable domain (missing parts from reference TRBV2 and TRBJ1-5): EPEVTQTPSHQVTQMGQEVILRCVPISNHLYFYWYRQILGQKVEFLVSFYNNEISEKSEIFDDQFSVERPDGSNFTLKIRSTKLEDSAMYFCASSEDRGGNNQPQHFGDGTRLSIL.

V usage is TRBV11-1 and J usage is TRBJ1-6, with D unresolved. V was trimmed by 5 bases and J by 11 bases, leaving 13 bases between them. Germline lookup yields CDR1 SGHAT and CDR2 FQDESV (reference sequence). CDR3 length: 13 amino acids. In nucleotides, the CDR3 is TGTGCCAGCAGCCTCCACTTTAACACACCCCTCCACTTT. Residues: CASSLHFNTPLHF.

Only one count was recorded for this clone. The chain uses TRBV15 and TRBJ2-7; 7 bases match TRBD2. The J segment lost 3 bases and the V segment lost 0 bases, leaving 8 bases of the junction unmatched. The germline CDR1 and CDR2 sequences are LNHNV and YYDKDF (reference sequence). This CDR3 contains 16 residues. In DNA, the CDR3 is TGTGCCACCAGCAGAGATCGGGGGGTGGTAGGCTACGAGCAGTACTTC. It translates to CATSRDRGVVGYEQYF. The variable domain in full, with the rest retrieved from reference TRBV15 and TRBJ2-7, is DAMVIQNPRYQVTQFGKPVTLSCSQTLNHNVMYWYQQKSSQAPKLLFHYYDKDFNNEADTPDNFQSRRPNTSFCFLDIRSPGLGDTAMYLCATSRDRGVVGYEQYFGPGTRLTVT.

Worth noting for this clone: A read error is likely here: a far larger clone is one base away. The chain links TRBV25-1 to TRBJ1-3; a possible D gene is TRBD1 (5 bases). The CDR3 is 14 amino acids. Germline V gene data show CDR1 as MGHDK and CDR2 as SYGVNS. Trimming removed 3 bases at V and 0 bases at J, with 6 bases between. DNA of the CDR3: TGTGCCAGCAGTGATGGGGGCTCTGGAAACACCATATATTTT. Translating gives CASSDGGSGNTIYF.

This chain links TRBV5-6 with TRBJ1-5, with D possibly matching TRBD1 (6 bases). This CDR3 spans 13 amino acids. Germline CDR1 SGHDT, CDR2 YYEEEE. V lost 5 bases and J lost 7, with 13 bases in between. The CDR3: CASSKQGDQPQHF. CDR3 in DNA: TGTGCCAGCAGTAAACAGGGTGACCAGCCCCAGCATTTT.